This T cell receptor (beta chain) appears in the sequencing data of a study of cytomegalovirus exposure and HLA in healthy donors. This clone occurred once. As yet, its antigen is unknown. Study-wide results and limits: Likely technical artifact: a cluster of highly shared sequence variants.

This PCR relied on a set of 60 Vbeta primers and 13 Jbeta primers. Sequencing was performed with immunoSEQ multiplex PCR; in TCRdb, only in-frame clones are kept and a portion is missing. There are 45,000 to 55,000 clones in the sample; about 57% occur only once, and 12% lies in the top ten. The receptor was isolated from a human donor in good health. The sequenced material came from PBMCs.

In nucleotides, the CDR3 is TGTGCCAGCAGTTACTCGTGGGGGCTCTACAATGAGCAGTTCTTC. Its translation is CASSYSWGLYNEQFF. This chain joins TRBV6-5 and TRBJ2-1; a weak D match, TRBD1 (6 bases). The ends were cut back, 0 bases at V and 3 bases at J, with 9 bases in the middle. The CDR3 loop spans 15 amino acids. Germline CDR1 reads MNHEY; CDR2 reads SVGAGI.